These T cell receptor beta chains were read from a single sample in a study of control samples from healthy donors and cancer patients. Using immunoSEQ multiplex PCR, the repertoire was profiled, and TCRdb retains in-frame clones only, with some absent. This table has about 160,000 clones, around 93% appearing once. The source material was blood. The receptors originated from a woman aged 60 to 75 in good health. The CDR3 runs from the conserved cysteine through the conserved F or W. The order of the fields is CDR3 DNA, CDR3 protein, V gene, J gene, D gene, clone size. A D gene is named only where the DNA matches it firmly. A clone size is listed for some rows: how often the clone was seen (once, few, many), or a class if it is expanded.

TGTGCCAGCAGCCATCCAGGGATCTCAAATGAAAAACTGTTTTTT	CASSHPGISNEKLFF	TRBV4-2	TRBJ1-4	.	.
TGCGCCAGCGCCGGCCAGTTTAATGAAAAACTGTTTTTT	CASAGQFNEKLFF	TRBV5-1	TRBJ1-4	.	.
TGTGCCAGCCGAAAGGGGATCTCTGGAAACACCATATATTTT	CASRKGISGNTIYF	TRBV6-5	TRBJ1-3	.	.
TGTGCCAGCAGCTTAGGGACTGAAGAGACCCAGTACTTC	CASSLGTEETQYF	TRBV7-2	TRBJ2-5	.	.
TGTGCCAGTAGTAGGGGTTTGGGGAATCAGCCCCAGCATTTT	CASSRGLGNQPQHF	TRBV19	TRBJ1-5	.	.
TGTGCCAGCAGTAGACAGAACCTCAATCAGCCCCAGCATTTT	CASSRQNLNQPQHF	TRBV6-2/TRBV6-3	TRBJ1-5	.	.
TGTGCCAGCAGCCAAGATCTTCGCGGGCTAGCGGGGGACTCCTACAATGAGCAGTTCTTC	CASSQDLRGLAGDSYNEQFF	TRBV3-1/TRBV3-2	TRBJ2-1	TRBD2	.
TGTGCCAGCAGCTTAGATGGGCAAGAGACCCAGTACTTC	CASSLDGQETQYF	TRBV7-2	TRBJ2-5	.	.
TGTGCCAGCAGTTCGGGACTAGCGGGGGGGCCGGGCTTACAGACCCAGTACTTC	CASSSGLAGGPGLQTQYF	TRBV27	TRBJ2-5	TRBD2	.
TGCGCCAGCAGCCAAGAATTTCCACTTTCGAGCACCGGGGAGCTGTTTTTT	CASSQEFPLSSTGELFF	TRBV4-1	TRBJ2-2	.	.
TGCGCCAGCACCGACACCACCCCTAACTATGGCTACACCTTC	CASTDTTPNYGYTF	TRBV5-1	TRBJ1-2	.	.
TGTGCCACCAGTGACCACAGCTATGGCTACACCTTC	CATSDHSYGYTF	TRBV24-1	TRBJ1-2	.	.
TGTGCTAGTGGTTTGGGAACAGGTTCTGAAGCTTTCTTT	CASGLGTGSEAFF	TRBV12-5	TRBJ1-1	.	.
TGTGCCAGCAGTAAGACAGGGTCCTACGAGCAGTACTTC	CASSKTGSYEQYF	TRBV6-5	TRBJ2-7	TRBD1	.
TGCGCCAGCAGCAATCCAGGGTCGCGCGAGACCCAGTACTTC	CASSNPGSRETQYF	TRBV5-1	TRBJ2-5	.	.
TGTGCCAGCAGCTTGGAAGGGGGCGTCTACAATGAGCAGTTCTTC	CASSLEGGVYNEQFF	TRBV5-8	TRBJ2-1	TRBD1	.
TGTGCTGTGGGAGCCCCGAGATGGCCTGAAGCTTTCTTT	CAVGAPRWPEAFF	TRBV19	TRBJ1-1	.	.
TGTGCCAGTAGCTACGGGACAACCAAAGAGACCCAGTACTTC	CASSYGTTKETQYF	TRBV19	TRBJ2-5	.	.
TGTGCCAGCAGGGCCGGGACAGAGGCCTACGAGCAGTACTTC	CASRAGTEAYEQYF	TRBV6-6	TRBJ2-7	TRBD1	.
TGTGCCAGTACCCGGGACAGGACCTCTGGAAACACCATATATTTT	CASTRDRTSGNTIYF	TRBV19	TRBJ1-3	TRBD1	.
TGTGCCATCCAACATCCTACAGGATCGAGTGCGGCTTTCTTT	CAIQHPTGSSAAFF	TRBV6-6	TRBJ1-1	.	.
TGCGCCAGCAGCCAAGGGACAGGGGGGAACTATGGCTACACCTTC	CASSQGTGGNYGYTF	TRBV4-3	TRBJ1-2	TRBD1	.
TGTGCCAGCTGCCCGGGACAGGGGTTTGCGAATACGCAGTATTTT	CASCPGQGFANTQYF	TRBV2	TRBJ2-3	TRBD1	.
TGTGCCAGCACCACCCAAGGACGGGTTGGCTATGGCTACACCTTC	CASTTQGRVGYGYTF	TRBV2	TRBJ1-2	.	.
TGTGCCACCAGTGATTTGGAAGGGGCCAATCTAACTAATGAAAAACTGTTTTTT	CATSDLEGANLTNEKLFF	TRBV24-1	TRBJ1-4	.	.
TGTGCCAGCAGCTTTGATTATAGCAATCAGCCCCAGCATTTT	CASSFDYSNQPQHF	TRBV7-2	TRBJ1-5	.	.
TGCAGTGCTAAAGGGACAGGATGGACGTACTTC	CSAKGTGWTYF	TRBV20-1	TRBJ2-7	TRBD1	once
TGTGCCATCAGGCAAGTCCCAGCCAAAAACATTCAGTACTTC	CAIRQVPAKNIQYF	TRBV10-3	TRBJ2-4	.	.
TGCGCCAGCAGCCAAGACCAGGGACGGGCAAAACTGTTTTTT	CASSQDQGRAKLFF	TRBV4-1	TRBJ1-4	.	.
TGTGCCAGCAGTCCCCGGGATTTCTATGGCTACACCTTC	CASSPRDFYGYTF	TRBV12-3/TRBV12-4	TRBJ1-2	.	.